The 4 T cell receptor beta chains given below trace back to one sample, sequenced in a study of metastatic and nonmetastatic thyroid tumors. MiXCR reprocessed the PCR reads for TCRdb. The sample carries approximately 30,000 clones, around 22% recorded once. Patients underwent thyroid surgery, and none had received any treatment before it. Sequences were obtained from blood. All receptors come from a female donor with papillary thyroid cancer or a benign thyroid nodule (not recorded which). Some clones in this sample may be carry-over from other donors' samples.

The sample holds many counts of this clone. The chain uses TRBV11-2 and TRBJ2-1, with D possibly matching TRBD1 (6 bases). Trimming cost V 5 bases and J 10 bases, with 12 bases left between them. CDR3 length equals 12 residues. Per germline, CDR1 SGHAT and CDR2 FQNNGV. The DNA for the CDR3 is TGTGCCAGCAGCCCGAAAAGGGGGGAGCAGTTCTTC. Its translation is CASSPKRGEQFF.

At least ten counts were recorded for this clone. The rearrangement uses TRBV5-1 and TRBJ1-6; a possible D gene is TRBD1 (6 bases). CDR1 is SGHRS and CDR2 is YFSETQ in the germline V gene. The V gene lost 2 bases and the J gene lost 9 bases, with 27 bases spanning the gap. The CDR3 is 19 amino acids. The CDR3 here is CASSFLPTSPTGFLSPLHF. In nucleotides, the CDR3 is TGCGCCAGCAGCTTCCTACCTACTTCCCCCACAGGGTTTCTTTCACCCCTCCACTTT.

This clone has ten or more counts. This chain joins TRBV25-1 and TRBJ2-1; TRBD2 might be the D (6 bases). V lost 6 bases to trimming and J lost 4 bases, with 22 bases between them. The CDR3 covers 17 residues. Germline assignment: CDR1 MGHDK and CDR2 SYGVNS. The CDR3 reads CASSTPVGGRLYNEQFF. CDR3 DNA: TGTGCCAGCAGCACGCCGGTGGGGGGTAGGTTATACAATGAGCAGTTCTTC.

This clone has at least ten counts. The gene calls are TRBV24-1 and TRBJ2-6; TRBD2 is a possible D gene (5 bases). Germline CDR1 and CDR2: KGHDR and SFDVKD. V was shortened by 7 bases and J by 2 bases, with 11 bases between the two germline ends. This CDR3 is 15 amino acids long. CDR3: CATSSGVAGANVLTF. The CDR3 DNA reads as TGTGCCACCAGCTCCGGGGTCGCTGGGGCCAACGTCCTGACTTTC.